The 27 T cell receptor beta chains below come from one sample, sequenced in a study of neurological immune-mediated disorders. TCRdb reprocessed the 5' RACE reads via MiXCR and lists one record per CDR3 protein. The top ten clones hold 2.5% to 3% of a sample with approximately 60,000 distinct CDR3 sequences, approximately 4.1% of them seen once. The sample was PBMCs. The receptor set was obtained from a man aged 50-60 years with multiple sclerosis.

The chain is built from TRBV6-4 and TRBJ2-3; D tentatively fits TRBD1 or TRBD2 (5 bases each). The length of the CDR3 is 16 residues. Deletions cut 4 bases from V and 0 bases from J, with 14 bases between. Germline CDR1 and CDR2: MRHNA and SNTAGT. CDR3 bases: TGTGCCAGCAGTGTGTACGGGGCCTCTAGCACAGATACGCAGTATTTT. Its translation: CASSVYGASSTDTQYF.

This clonotype was detected ten times or more. The gene calls are TRBV3-1 and TRBJ1-1; D is uncertain. In germline, CDR1 is LGHDT, CDR2 YNNKEL (reference sequence). CDR3 length: 13 residues. The V end was cut by 2 bases, the J end by 1 base, with 5 bases between. CDR3 amino acids: CASSQTPNTEAFF. The CDR3 nucleotides are TGTGCCAGCAGCCAAACACCGAACACTGAAGCTTTCTTT.

This clonotype came up many times. This may arise from a read error, as a much more abundant clone is one base away. V is TRBV6-6 and J is TRBJ2-6; D is possibly TRBD1 (5 bases). The CDR3 is 15 amino acids. Looked up from germline, CDR1 is MNHNY and CDR2 is SVGAGI (reference sequence). The CDR3: CASSYGVSGAKVLTF. The CDR3 coding sequence is TGTGCCAGCAGTTACGGGGTCTCTGGGGCCAAAGTCCTGACTTTC.

This chain uses TRBV10-3 with TRBJ2-7, with D perhaps matching TRBD1 (5 bases). This CDR3 has 14 residues. The ends were cut back, 6 bases at V and 3 bases at J, with 15 bases in the middle. Germline CDR1 reads ENHRY; CDR2 reads SYGVKD. The CDR3, as DNA: TGTGCCATCAGGGAAGGTAAGGGGCGCTACGAGCAGTACTTC. The encoded protein is CAIREGKGRYEQYF.

This clonotype was detected ten times or more. This chain joins TRBV27 and TRBJ1-1; 7 bases line up with TRBD1. The CDR3 sequence is 15 residues long. The V and J ends lost 5 bases and 0 bases, in that order; junction bases with no gene match: 6. Germline CDR1 and CDR2: MNHEY and SMNVEV (reference sequence). CDR3 DNA sequence: TGTGCCAGCAGTCCCAGGGGGGAAATGAACACTGAAGCTTTCTTT. Translating it yields CASSPRGEMNTEAFF.

The sample holds many counts of this clonotype. This chain uses TRBV7-9 with TRBJ2-7; D is unclear. CDR1 SEHNR and CDR2 FQNEAQ come from the germline V gene (reference sequence). V gave up 0 bases and J gave up 3 bases, with 9 bases separating them. This CDR3 has 14 amino acids. The CDR3 is CASSLAGLVYEQYF. The CDR3 DNA follows: TGTGCCAGCAGCTTAGCAGGGCTTGTCTACGAGCAGTACTTC.

This clonotype was picked up many times. Here the CDR3 reads CASVPPRGPQHF. CDR3 nucleotide sequence: TGTGCCAGCGTCCCGCCTCGGGGGCCCCAGCATTTT. This chain connects TRBV28 to TRBJ1-5, with D hard to call. The CDR3 has 12 residues. Trimming left V 8 bases short and J 9 bases short, with 14 bases between. Germline CDR1 and CDR2: MDHEN and SYDVKM.

This clonotype showed up many times. V gene TRBV3-1 combines with J gene TRBJ2-1; the match to TRBD2 covers 8 bases. J gave up 0 bases and V 5 bases, and 12 bases lay outside the gene matches. The CDR3 is 18 residues long. CDR1 LGHDT and CDR2 YNNKEL come from the germline V gene (reference sequence). CDR3 in DNA: TGTGCCAGCAGCTCCGGGACTAGGGAGCTTAGCTCCTACAATGAGCAGTTCTTC. It specifies CASSSGTRELSSYNEQFF.

This clonotype was recorded at least ten times. The chain combines TRBV5-1 with TRBJ2-5, with 7 bases lining up with TRBD2. This CDR3 is 15 amino acids long. Trimming at V came to 3 bases and at J to 0 bases, leaving 5 bases not matched to a gene. Germline values: CDR1 SGHRS, CDR2 YFSETQ. CDR3: CASSSRTRNQETQYF. The CDR3 DNA is TGCGCCAGCAGCTCCCGGACTAGGAACCAAGAGACCCAGTACTTC.

This clonotype appeared many times. V and J are TRBV4-1 and TRBJ2-7; D is tentatively TRBD1 or TRBD2 (5 bases each). The CDR3 contains 17 residues. The germline V gene encodes CDR1 MGHRA and CDR2 YSYEKL. Trimming shortened V by 4 bases and J by 0 bases, and 19 bases separated the two germline ends. In nucleotides, the CDR3 is TGCGCCAGCAGCCGGGAACAAGGGACGGCGAGCTCCTACGAGCAGTACTTC. This encodes CASSREQGTASSYEQYF.

This clonotype has at least ten counts. The chain links TRBV20-1 to TRBJ2-6, with D perhaps matching TRBD1 (5 bases). The CDR3 is 17 residues long. Germline loops: CDR1 DFQATT, CDR2 SNEGSKA (reference sequence). V was cut by 1 base and J by 2 bases, with 15 bases left in between. CDR3 amino acids: CSARGGIGDPGANVLTF. The CDR3 region has the DNA TGCAGTGCTAGAGGTGGAATAGGGGATCCTGGGGCCAACGTCCTGACTTTC.

Ten or more counts support this clonotype. This sequence joins TRBV5-1 and TRBJ1-1; D gene unclear. There are 14 residues in the CDR3. The V end was cut by 4 bases, the J end by 4 bases, with 14 bases between. Germline CDR1 SGHRS, CDR2 YFSETQ. The CDR3 here is CASSTFSVGTEAFF. As DNA, the CDR3 is TGCGCCAGCAGCACCTTTTCGGTTGGCACTGAAGCTTTCTTT.

A few counts support this clonotype. The chain recombines TRBV28 with TRBJ2-7, with 7 bases aligning to TRBD1. CDR3 length equals 15 residues. Germline loops: CDR1 MDHEN, CDR2 SYDVKM. The trim removed 6 bases at V and 3 bases at J, leaving 11 bases unmatched. The CDR3: CASSALRAGGYEQYF. The CDR3 region has the DNA TGTGCCAGCAGCGCCCTTCGGGCAGGGGGCTACGAGCAGTACTTC.

The J gene is TRBJ2-3, the V gene TRBV7-9; weak D call: TRBD2 (6 bases). The CDR3 has 15 residues. Trimming stripped 3 bases from V and 0 bases from J, with 10 bases between. Germline CDR1 reads SEHNR; CDR2 reads FQNEAQ (reference sequence). The chain's CDR3 is CASSFWRESTDTQYF. CDR3 DNA: TGTGCCAGCAGCTTCTGGCGGGAAAGCACAGATACGCAGTATTTT.

This chain uses TRBV20-1 with TRBJ2-5; 9 bases match TRBD1. Germline V gene lookup returns CDR1 DFQATT and CDR2 SNEGSKA (reference sequence). The CDR3 is 14 amino acids. V lost 3 bases, J lost 5 bases, and 7 bases stayed unmatched. The CDR3 nucleotides are TGCAGTGCTAGGGATACAGGGGGCCGGGAGACCCAGTACTTC. Translation: CSARDTGGRETQYF.

Only a few counts were recorded for this clonotype. Since a much larger clone is just one base distant, this may be a read error. The V and J genes are TRBV28 and TRBJ2-4; tentatively, D is TRBD2 (7 bases). Germline CDR1 and CDR2: MDHEN and SYDVKM. V was pared by 5 bases and J by 10 bases, with 18 bases between. The CDR3 runs 14 residues. CDR3 nucleotides: TGTGCCAGCAGTGCACGAGGGGGGGCAAAAATTCAGTACTTC. As protein: CASSARGGAKIQYF.

This clonotype has a count of ten or more. The chain carries TRBV29-1 and TRBJ2-2, with D possibly matching TRBD2 (5 bases). V shed 3 bases and J shed 1 base, with 9 bases lying between them. This CDR3 has 14 residues. Per germline, CDR1 SQVTM and CDR2 ANQGSEA. In DNA form, the CDR3 reads TGCAGCGTTGACCCGGGGAGGAACACCGGGGAGCTGTTTTTT. It codes for CSVDPGRNTGELFF.

This clonotype was recorded at least ten times. The rearrangement joins TRBV20-1 to TRBJ2-7; no firm D call. CDR3 length equals 14 residues. The V and J ends lost 6 bases and 2 bases respectively, with 17 bases between them. Looked up from germline, CDR1 is DFQATT and CDR2 is SNEGSKA (reference sequence). CDR3 protein: CSAPDVRGTYEQYF. CDR3 nucleotide sequence: TGCAGTGCGCCGGACGTGCGAGGCACCTACGAGCAGTACTTC.

This clonotype was counted ten times or more. The V call is TRBV29-1, the J call TRBJ2-7; TRBD1 is a possible D gene (5 bases). There are 12 residues in the CDR3. Germline V gene sequence: CDR1 SQVTM, CDR2 ANQGSEA. Trimming removed 2 bases at V and 2 bases at J, with 7 bases between. CDR3 sequence (DNA): TGCAGCGTTGAACTGGGGCCCTACGAGCAGTACTTC. This codes for CSVELGPYEQYF.

This clonotype was detected ten times or more. The rearrangement links TRBV7-9 to TRBJ2-3; 8 positions match TRBD2. Germline-derived CDR1 and CDR2 are SEHNR and FQNEAQ (reference sequence). The CDR3 consists of 15 residues. V lost 3 bases and J lost 3; bases outside the gene matches: 5. The CDR3 DNA is TGTGCCAGCAGCTTCACGGGAGGGCCTACAGATACGCAGTATTTT. Protein product: CASSFTGGPTDTQYF.

This clonotype was seen ten or more times. The V call is TRBV7-9, the J call TRBJ1-2, with a possible D match to TRBD1 (5 bases). This CDR3 comprises 14 residues. CDR1 SEHNR and CDR2 FQNEAQ come from the germline V gene (reference sequence). Deletions cut 7 bases from V and 3 bases from J, with 15 bases between. The CDR3 nucleotides are TGTGCCAGCAAAACAGGTGGGGGGGACTATGGCTACACCTTC. This translates into CASKTGGGDYGYTF.

This clonotype came up many times. V gene TRBV20-1 combines with J gene TRBJ2-7, with TRBD2 matching 8 bases. Trimming took 6 bases from V and 6 from J; bases not matched to a gene: 10. The CDR3 extends over 13 amino acids. CDR1 and CDR2 (germline): DFQATT, SNEGSKA (reference sequence). The CDR3 DNA sequence: TGCAGTGCCCCCCAAGCGGGGGACGGCGAGCAGTACTTC. This translates into CSAPQAGDGEQYF.

The sample holds many counts of this clonotype. This rearrangement joins TRBV29-1 to TRBJ2-2, with D perhaps matching TRBD1 or TRBD2 (5 bases each). V was pared by 6 bases and J by 1 base, with 15 bases between. Germline V gene data show CDR1 as SQVTM and CDR2 as ANQGSEA. The CDR3 has 15 amino acids. CDR3: CSVQGVGGNTGELFF. CDR3 sequence (DNA): TGCAGCGTCCAAGGGGTTGGAGGGAACACCGGGGAGCTGTTTTTT.

This clonotype was seen ten or more times. The chain combines TRBV7-2 with TRBJ2-2, with TRBD2 as a possible D gene (6 bases). V lost 1 base and J lost 6, with 9 bases in between. CDR1 is SGHTA, CDR2 FQGNSA, per germline. The CDR3 sequence is 14 residues long. CDR3 in DNA: TGTGCCAGCAGCTTAGGGTGGGGGGCCGGGGAGCTGTTTTTT. Its protein product is CASSLGWGAGELFF.

This clonotype has a count of ten or more. This chain joins TRBV5-1 and TRBJ2-7, with a tentative D call TRBD2 (6 bases). Trimming stripped 2 bases from V and 3 bases from J, with 12 bases between. Germline values: CDR1 SGHRS, CDR2 YFSETQ. CDR3 length: 14 amino acids. For the CDR3, the DNA is TGCGCCAGCAGCTTAACCGGGACTGTCTACGAGCAGTACTTC. It codes for CASSLTGTVYEQYF.

This clonotype has ten or more counts. This sequence joins TRBV28 and TRBJ2-7; TRBD2 agrees at 8 bases. Germline V gene sequence: CDR1 MDHEN, CDR2 SYDVKM. The V and J ends lost 5 bases and 4 bases, in that order; junction bases with no gene match: 7. The CDR3 extends over 14 amino acids. The chain's CDR3 is CASSRGGLSYEQYF. The CDR3 bases are TGTGCCAGCAGTCGGGGGGGCTTGAGTTACGAGCAGTACTTC. The full variable domain, rest sourced from reference TRBV28 and TRBJ2-7, is DVKVTQSSRYLVKRTGEKVFLECVQDMDHENMFWYRQDPGLGLRLIYFSYDVKMKEKGDIPEGYSVSREKKERFSLILESASTNQTSMYLCASSRGGLSYEQYFGPGTRLTVT.

The J gene is TRBJ2-5, the V gene TRBV12-3 or TRBV12-4; the D gene is possibly TRBD1 (6 bases). V was pared by 3 bases and J by 4 bases, with 24 bases between. CDR3 length: 18 residues. CDR3: CASSFLIYGAGVGETQYF. The DNA for the CDR3 is TGTGCCAGCAGTTTCCTAATTTATGGGGCAGGGGTTGGAGAGACCCAGTACTTC.